Given below is one TCR beta chain in context. The antigen is undetermined. The data belong to a study of CD8+ T cells in alopecia areata. At the level of the study: Those patients who were treated received oral tofacitinib, which was given at 5 to 10 mg twice daily for moderate-to-severe alopecia areata. A 6-month off-drug phase came after tofacitinib, which had lasted 6 to 18 months. General study points: Clonality in lesional scalp, especially alopecia totalis/universalis, exceeded that of normal scalp.

Following extraction, RNA underwent reverse transcription to cDNA, which served as the sequencing template. Repertoires were generated with immunoSEQ multiplex PCR, while TCRdb's copy carries only in-frame clones and drops some. The repertoire holds approximately 280,000 clones, roughly 60% seen once, with approximately 1.8% in the top ten. Stated treatment: oral pan-JAK inhibitor, 5-10 mg twice daily. CDR3 length equals 14 residues. V trimming: 4 bases; J trimming: 8 bases; junction bases outside the gene matches: 6. Per the germline V gene, CDR1 is SNHLY and CDR2 is FYNNEI. The sample consisted of CD4+ T cells sorted from blood, taken at week 24, from a patient treated with tofacitinib. The rearrangement links TRBV2 to TRBJ1-4; 8 nucleotides agree with TRBD1. The sequence was obtained from a human donor with alopecia areata. CDR3 protein: CASSADRGSEKLFF. The CDR3 DNA is TGTGCCAGCAGTGCTGACAGGGGTTCGGAAAAACTGTTTTTT.